This TCR beta chain was obtained from a study of blood T cells in healthy people across ages. CDR3 size: 14 residues. Germline V gene data show CDR1 as SQVTM and CDR2 as ANQGSEA. V shed 8 bases, J shed 0 bases, and the junction held 7 bases outside the gene matches. This clonotype was found a few times. Then a second PCR, running roughly 6 to 12 cycles, was carried out with a sample-barcoded 5' primer and a J-beta primer mix. TCRdb re-derived calls from the 5' RACE reads in MiXCR, one entry per CDR3 protein. Of roughly 900,000 distinct CDR3 sequences in the sample, roughly 48% were seen once. The sample consisted of blood. The origin of this receptor is a man under 40 in good health. This sequence joins TRBV29-1 and TRBJ2-3; 8 bases are shared with TRBD2. CDR3 sequence (DNA): TGCAGCACCGGGGGGGGCTTGAGCACAGATACGCAGTATTTT. It codes for CSTGGGLSTDTQYF.